This T cell receptor (beta chain) was documented in a study of CD8 T cells in Susac syndrome. 0.5 to 1 ug RNA was reverse transcribed with random hexamers. TCRdb re-called the immunoSEQ multiplex PCR reads with MiXCR, one entry per CDR3 protein. The sample gives fewer than 200,000 distinct CDR3 sequences, 85% to 95% of which show up once; approximately 0.098% is in the top ten. Germline V gene data show CDR1 as SGDLS and CDR2 as YYNGEE. V lost 4 bases to trimming and J lost 0 bases, with 11 bases between them. This CDR3 contains 15 residues. The material sequenced was CD4+ T cells from PBMCs. The chain uses TRBV9 and TRBJ2-1; no firm D call. The sequence was collected from a human donor in good health. In DNA form, the CDR3 reads TGTGCCAGCAGCTCCTCAGCAAGCTCCTACAATGAGCAGTTCTTC. It translates to CASSSSASSYNEQFF.